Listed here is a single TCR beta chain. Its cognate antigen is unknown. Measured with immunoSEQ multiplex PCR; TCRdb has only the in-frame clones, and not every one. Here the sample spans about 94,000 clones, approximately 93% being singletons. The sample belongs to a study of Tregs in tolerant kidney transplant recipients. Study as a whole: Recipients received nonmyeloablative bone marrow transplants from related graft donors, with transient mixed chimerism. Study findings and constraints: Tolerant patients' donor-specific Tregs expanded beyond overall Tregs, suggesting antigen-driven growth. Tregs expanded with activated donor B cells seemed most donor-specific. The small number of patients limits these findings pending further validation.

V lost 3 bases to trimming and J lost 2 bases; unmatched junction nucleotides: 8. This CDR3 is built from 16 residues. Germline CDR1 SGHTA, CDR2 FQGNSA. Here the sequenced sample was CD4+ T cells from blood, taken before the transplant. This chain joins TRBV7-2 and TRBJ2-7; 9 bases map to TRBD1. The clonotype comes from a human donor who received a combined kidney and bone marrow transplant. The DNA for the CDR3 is TGTGCCAGCAGCTTTAGACCGGGACAGGGTCCCTACGAGCAGTACTTC. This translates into CASSFRPGQGPYEQYF.